This TCR beta chain was found in a study of T cell repertoires in cytomegalovirus infection. At the level of the study: A matching HLA type, together with CMV infection, was signaled by public TCR beta signatures.

MiXCR, applied by TCRdb to the reads, yields one record per CDR3 protein. The sample lists under 350,000 distinct CDR3 sequences; around a tenth were seen once. V was cut by 8 bases and J by 5 bases, with 13 bases left in between. CDR1 and CDR2 from the germline V gene are SGHTA and FQGNSA. The CDR3 totals 13 residues. This clonotype was observed many times. Antigen: not known. Regarding the study as a whole: Predominance within the ex vivo response was attributable to HLA-C-restricted CMV-specific TCR beta clonotypes. Summed frequency of shared TCR beta families picked out CMV carriers who also had the relevant HLA.

The rearrangement links TRBV7-2 to TRBJ1-3, with D maybe TRBD1 (5 bases). The sample comprised PBMCs. The source is a human donor in good health (CMV status not recorded). Some clones in this sample may be carry-over from other donors' samples. In nucleotides, the CDR3 is TGTGCCAGCCTATCGGGGGGACGAAACACCATATATTTT. Translated, it gives CASLSGGRNTIYF.